The clone carrying this TCR beta chain was seen more than once but under ten times. Its matching antigen is unknown. These data belong to a study of T cells in localized non-small cell lung cancer. Study-level results: Uninvolved neighboring lung showed the greatest T cell clonality, exceeding tumor.

Repertoires were generated with immunoSEQ multiplex PCR, while TCRdb's copy carries only in-frame clones and drops some. The data hold roughly 2,600 clones, with just under 30% observed a single time. The CDR3 is 14 amino acids. The ends were cut back, 3 bases at V and 0 bases at J, with 6 bases in the middle. Germline CDR1 and CDR2: LNHDA and SQIVND (reference sequence). V usage is TRBV19 and J usage is TRBJ2-1; unclear D gene. This clonotype was sampled from a woman aged 35 to 69 with stage III lung adenocarcinoma. Sequenced material: lung tumor tissue, taken before any cancer treatment. The CDR3 loop reads CASSMYSSYNEQFF. The CDR3 DNA reads as TGTGCCAGTAGTATGTACAGCTCCTACAATGAGCAGTTCTTC. The full variable domain, rest sourced from reference TRBV19 and TRBJ2-1, is DGGITQSPKYLFRKEGQNVTLSCEQNLNHDAMYWYRQDPGQGLRLIYYSQIVNDFQKGDIAEGYSVSREKKESFPLTVTSAQKNPTAFYLCASSMYSSYNEQFFGPGTRLTVL.